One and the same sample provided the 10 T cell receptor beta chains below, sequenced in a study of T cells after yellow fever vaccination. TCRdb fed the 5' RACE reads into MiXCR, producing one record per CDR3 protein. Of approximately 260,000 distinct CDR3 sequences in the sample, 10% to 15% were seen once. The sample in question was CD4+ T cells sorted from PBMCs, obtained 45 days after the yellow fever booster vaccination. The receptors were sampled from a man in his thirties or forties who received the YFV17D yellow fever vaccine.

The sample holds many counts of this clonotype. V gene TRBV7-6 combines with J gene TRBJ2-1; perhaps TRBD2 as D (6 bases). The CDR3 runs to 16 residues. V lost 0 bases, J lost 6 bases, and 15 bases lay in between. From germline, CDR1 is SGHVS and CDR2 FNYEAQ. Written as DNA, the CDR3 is TGTGCCAGCAGCTTAGCGCTACGGGACTTAGGCAATGAGCAGTTCTTC. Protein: CASSLALRDLGNEQFF.

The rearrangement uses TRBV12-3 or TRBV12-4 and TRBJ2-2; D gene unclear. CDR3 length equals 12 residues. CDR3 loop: CAGRRNTGELFF. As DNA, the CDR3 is TGTGCGGGCAGGAGGAACACCGGGGAGCTGTTTTTT.

CDR3 sequence: CASSEQRPALNQPQHF. CDR3 DNA sequence: TGTGCCAGCAGTGAACAGAGGCCAGCACTCAATCAGCCCCAGCATTTT. The genes are TRBV6-1 and TRBJ1-5; the D is unclear. Per the germline V gene, CDR1 is MNHNS and CDR2 is SASEGT. The CDR3 contains 16 residues. V lost 2 bases and J 3 bases, leaving 14 bases between the germline ends.

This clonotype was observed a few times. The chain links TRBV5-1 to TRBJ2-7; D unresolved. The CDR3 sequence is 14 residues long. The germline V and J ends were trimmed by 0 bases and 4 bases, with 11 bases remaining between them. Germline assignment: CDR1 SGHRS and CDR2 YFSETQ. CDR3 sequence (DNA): TGCGCCAGCAGCTTGGTTTCACCTCAGTACGAGCAGTACTTC. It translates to CASSLVSPQYEQYF.

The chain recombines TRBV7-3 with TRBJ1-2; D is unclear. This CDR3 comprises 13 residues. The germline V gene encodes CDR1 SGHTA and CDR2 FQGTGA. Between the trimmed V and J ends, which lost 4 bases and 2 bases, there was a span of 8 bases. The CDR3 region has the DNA TGTGCCAGCAGCTCAAACAGAAACTATGGCTACACCTTC. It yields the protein CASSSNRNYGYTF.

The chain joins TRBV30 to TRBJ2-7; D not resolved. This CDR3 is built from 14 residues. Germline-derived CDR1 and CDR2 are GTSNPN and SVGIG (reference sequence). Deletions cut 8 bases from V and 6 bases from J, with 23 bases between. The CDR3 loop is CAQQIDTSSSEQYF. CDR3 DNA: TGTGCCCAGCAAATCGACACCTCATCGTCCGAGCAGTACTTC.

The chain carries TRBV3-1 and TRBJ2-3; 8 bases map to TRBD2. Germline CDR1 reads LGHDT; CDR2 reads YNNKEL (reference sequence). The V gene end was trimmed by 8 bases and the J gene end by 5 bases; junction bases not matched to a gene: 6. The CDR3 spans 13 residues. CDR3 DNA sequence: TGTGCCAGCTCAGGGGCGGGAGGAGATACGCAGTATTTT. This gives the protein CASSGAGGDTQYF.

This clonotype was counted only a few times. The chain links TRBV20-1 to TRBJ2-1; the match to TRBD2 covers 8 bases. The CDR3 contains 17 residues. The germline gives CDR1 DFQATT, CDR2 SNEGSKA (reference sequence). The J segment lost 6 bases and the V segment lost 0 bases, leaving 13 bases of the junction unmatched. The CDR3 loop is CSARDLTTGTSFNEQFF. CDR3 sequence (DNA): TGCAGTGCTAGAGATCTGACTACCGGGACTAGTTTCAATGAGCAGTTCTTC.

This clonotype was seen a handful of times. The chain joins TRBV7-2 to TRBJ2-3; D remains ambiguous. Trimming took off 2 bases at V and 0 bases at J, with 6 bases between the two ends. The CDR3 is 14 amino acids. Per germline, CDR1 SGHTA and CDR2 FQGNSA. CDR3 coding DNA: TGTGCCAGCAGCTTATGGAGTAGCACAGATACGCAGTATTTT. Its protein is CASSLWSSTDTQYF.

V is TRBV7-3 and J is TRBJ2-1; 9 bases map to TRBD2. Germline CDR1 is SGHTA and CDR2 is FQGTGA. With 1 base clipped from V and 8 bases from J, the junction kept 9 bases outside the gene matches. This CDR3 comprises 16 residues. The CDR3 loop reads CASSLRPGVAGDEQFF. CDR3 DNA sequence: TGTGCCAGCAGCTTAAGGCCGGGGGTAGCGGGAGATGAGCAGTTCTTC.